The 31 T cell receptor beta chains reported below all come from one sample, sequenced in a study of T-cell memory formation after mild COVID-19. MiXCR, applied by TCRdb to the 5' RACE reads, yields one record per CDR3 protein. In the table there are approximately 480,000 distinct CDR3 sequences, over 15% of which are singletons. Input material: PBMCs or a T cell subset sorted from them (not recorded which). Receptors were obtained from an adult woman who had mild COVID-19 (a few samples of this study predate the infection). Cell type and time point are not known.

The chain has TRBV5-6 and TRBJ2-3, with D perhaps matching TRBD1 (6 bases). V was trimmed by 1 base and J by 3 bases, leaving 12 bases between them. The CDR3 runs to 15 residues. Germline V gene lookup returns CDR1 SGHDT and CDR2 YYEEEE. The CDR3: CASSLNRAATDTQYF. The CDR3 region has the DNA TGTGCCAGCAGCTTGAACAGGGCGGCGACAGATACGCAGTATTTT.

This chain links TRBV4-1 with TRBJ2-7, with D perhaps matching TRBD1 (5 bases). CDR1 and CDR2 (germline): MGHRA, YSYEKL. The CDR3 spans 15 residues. Trimming took off 0 bases at V and 3 bases at J, with 12 bases between the two ends. The CDR3 protein is CASSQDQGSDYEQYF. The CDR3, as DNA: TGCGCCAGCAGCCAAGATCAGGGCAGCGACTACGAGCAGTACTTC.

This clonotype was counted many times. CDR3 residues: CSARSSTGGLGYTF. For the CDR3, the DNA is TGCAGTGCTAGATCCTCGACAGGGGGTTTAGGCTACACCTTC. This chain uses TRBV20-1 with TRBJ1-2; 9 bases are a match to TRBD1. CDR3 length: 14 amino acids. V lost 2 bases to trimming and J lost 8 bases; unmatched junction nucleotides: 9. Germline CDR1 reads DFQATT; CDR2 reads SNEGSKA (reference sequence).

The rearrangement joins TRBV14 to TRBJ1-1, with 7 bases matching TRBD1. Trimming at V came to 3 bases and at J to 3 bases, leaving 10 bases not matched to a gene. The germline gives CDR1 SGHDN, CDR2 FVKESK. This CDR3 is built from 16 residues. This CDR3 reads CASSQLGGLGHTEAFF. As DNA, the CDR3 is TGTGCCAGCAGCCAGTTAGGGGGCTTGGGGCACACTGAAGCTTTCTTT.

The chain joins TRBV6-1 to TRBJ1-2; D is unresolved. The CDR3 has 14 amino acids. The germline V gene has CDR1 MNHNS and CDR2 SASEGT. With 1 base removed from V and 1 base from J, the gap between germline ends came to 7 bases. CDR3 in amino acids: CASSEVDFNYGYTF. CDR3 in DNA: TGTGCCAGCAGTGAAGTTGACTTTAACTATGGCTACACCTTC.

In this sample, this clonotype turned up a few times. The chain joins TRBV20-1 to TRBJ2-5; D perhaps matches TRBD1 (5 bases). CDR1 and CDR2 (germline): DFQATT, SNEGSKA (reference sequence). CDR3 length: 12 amino acids. Trimming cost V 2 bases and J 4 bases, with 8 bases left between them. The DNA of the CDR3 is TGCAGTGCTAGACAGGGTTTAGAGACCCAGTACTTC. Protein: CSARQGLETQYF.

The chain links TRBV6-5 to TRBJ2-2; maybe TRBD1 (6 bases). Trimming removed 0 bases at V and 2 bases at J, with 7 bases between. Germline V gene lookup returns CDR1 MNHEY and CDR2 SVGAGI. This CDR3 spans 15 amino acids. CDR3 sequence: CASSYSGTNTGELFF. CDR3 nucleotide sequence: TGTGCCAGCAGTTACTCGGGGACAAACACCGGGGAGCTGTTTTTT.

A note on this clonotype: A read error may explain this, as a much larger clone is one base away. The chain recombines TRBV6-1 with TRBJ2-1; no firm D call. Per germline, CDR1 MNHNS and CDR2 SASEGT. This CDR3 has 12 residues. V was clipped by 3 bases and J by 5 bases, with 5 bases between them. CDR3 region: CASSDDNNEQFF. The CDR3 nucleotides are TGTGCCAGCAGTGACGACAACAATGAGCAGTTCTTC.

This clonotype was found a few times. The chain joins TRBV5-1 to TRBJ1-2; 8 nucleotides agree with TRBD1. Looked up from germline, CDR1 is SGHRS and CDR2 is YFSETQ. The V and J ends lost 0 bases and 4 bases, in that order; junction bases with no gene match: 5. The CDR3 runs to 15 residues. The CDR3 coding sequence is TGCGCCAGCAGCTTGGAAACAGGGGGTAGCTATGGCTACACCTTC. Translating it yields CASSLETGGSYGYTF.

The chain recombines TRBV6-1 with TRBJ2-7; 9 positions agree with TRBD1. Germline V gives CDR1 MNHNS, CDR2 SASEGT. This CDR3 region has 16 residues. Germline trimming cut 0 bases from V and 1 base from J; bases unmatched to any gene: 4. As DNA, the CDR3 is TGTGCCAGCAGTGAAGCGATCGGGACAGGGTCCTACGAGCAGTACTTC. It is translated as CASSEAIGTGSYEQYF.

This clonotype showed up just a few times. This sequence joins TRBV7-9 and TRBJ2-3; perhaps D is TRBD1 or TRBD2 (5 bases each). The germline V gene encodes CDR1 SEHNR and CDR2 FQNEAQ (reference sequence). V was clipped by 5 bases and J by 5 bases, with 17 bases between them. This CDR3 has 15 amino acids. This chain's CDR3 is CASSTERDRKDTQYF. The CDR3 bases are TGTGCCAGCAGCACCGAAAGGGACCGGAAAGATACGCAGTATTTT.

The V call is TRBV29-1, the J call TRBJ1-1; D is possibly TRBD1 (6 bases). Germline V CDR1 and CDR2: SQVTM, ANQGSEA. The CDR3 length is 14 residues. The germline V and J ends were trimmed by 3 bases and 5 bases, with 16 bases remaining between them. The CDR3, as DNA: TGCAGCGTTGAGGGGGGCGGAGAGGATACTGAAGCTTTCTTT. This encodes CSVEGGGEDTEAFF.

This clonotype has a single count. CDR3 residues: CASRRTSTGELFF. The DNA of the CDR3 is TGTGCCAGCCGCAGGACAAGCACCGGGGAGCTGTTTTTT. The chain links TRBV12-3 or TRBV12-4 to TRBJ2-2; a possible D gene is TRBD1 (5 bases). The V end lost 8 bases, the J end lost 4 bases, and 11 bases lay between the germline ends. This CDR3 comprises 13 residues.

The CDR3 protein is CSARDAGHTIYF. For the CDR3, the DNA is TGCAGTGCTAGAGATGCGGGACACACCATATATTTT. The rearrangement uses TRBV20-1 and TRBJ1-3, with D possibly being TRBD1 (5 bases). The germline V gene has CDR1 DFQATT and CDR2 SNEGSKA (reference sequence). The length of the CDR3 is 12 residues. V lost 0 bases, J lost 8 bases, and 8 bases lay in between.

The chain carries TRBV4-3 and TRBJ2-3; no definite D call. Germline CDR1 and CDR2: LGHNA and YSLEER. V shed 1 base and J shed 4 bases, with 9 bases lying between them. This CDR3 spans 14 amino acids. As DNA, the CDR3 is TGCGCCAGCAGCCAAGGGACCACACCAGATACGCAGTATTTT. Protein sequence: CASSQGTTPDTQYF.

The chain couples TRBV6-5 to TRBJ1-2, with 9 bases matching TRBD1. CDR1 is MNHEY and CDR2 is SVGAGI in the germline V gene. CDR3 length: 16 residues. V shed 0 bases, J shed 6 bases, and the junction held 8 bases outside the gene matches. CDR3 DNA: TGTGCCAGCAGTTACTCCGGGACAGGGTCACGGGATGGCTACACCTTC. It translates to CASSYSGTGSRDGYTF.

This chain uses TRBV12-3 or TRBV12-4 with TRBJ2-7; D is possibly TRBD2 (6 bases). Trimming stripped 5 bases from V and 3 bases from J, with 20 bases between. The CDR3 has 16 amino acids. The CDR3 DNA sequence: TGTGCCAGCAGTGGACCTAAGGGGTGGGGGGACTACGAGCAGTACTTC. Protein sequence: CASSGPKGWGDYEQYF.

This clonotype was counted only a few times. For the CDR3, the DNA is TGCGCCAGCAGCGGGGACTCAGGCTCTGGAAACACCATATATTTT. The encoded protein is CASSGDSGSGNTIYF. J is TRBJ1-3 and V is TRBV4-1; D possibly corresponds to TRBD1 (5 bases). V shed 5 bases and J shed 0 bases, with 11 bases lying between them. Germline V gene sequence: CDR1 MGHRA, CDR2 YSYEKL. This CDR3 has 15 residues.

The chain is built from TRBV7-9 and TRBJ2-7, with D possibly matching TRBD1 (7 bases). Germline values: CDR1 SEHNR, CDR2 FQNEAQ (reference sequence). The germline V and J ends were trimmed by 1 base and 6 bases, with 22 bases remaining between them. The length of the CDR3 is 17 residues. CDR3 sequence reads: CASSLGRQGEAEFEQYF. The CDR3, as DNA: TGTGCCAGCAGCTTAGGTCGTCAGGGGGAGGCCGAGTTCGAGCAGTACTTC.

The chain employs TRBV7-2 and TRBJ2-1; D possibly corresponds to TRBD2 (6 bases). V lost 6 bases and J lost 1, with 10 bases in between. From germline, CDR1 is SGHTA and CDR2 FQGNSA. The CDR3 spans 14 residues. The CDR3 loop reads CASSIAVSYNEQFF. DNA for the CDR3: TGTGCCAGCAGTATAGCGGTATCCTACAATGAGCAGTTCTTC.

CDR3 sequence: CASTQLGSSYNEQFF. The CDR3 DNA sequence: TGTGCCAGCACCCAATTGGGGAGCTCCTACAATGAGCAGTTCTTC. This rearrangement joins TRBV5-6 to TRBJ2-1; tentatively, D is TRBD2 (5 bases). V gave up 6 bases and J gave up 0 bases, with 13 bases separating them. Germline assignment: CDR1 SGHDT and CDR2 YYEEEE. This CDR3 is built from 15 residues.

This chain joins TRBV24-1 and TRBJ2-5; D uncertain. The germline V gene has CDR1 KGHDR and CDR2 SFDVKD. The V gene lost 5 bases and the J gene lost 3 bases, with 9 bases spanning the gap. The CDR3 covers 13 residues. The DNA of the CDR3 is TGTGCCACCAGTGGGAAAGGGAAAGAGACCCAGTACTTC. This encodes CATSGKGKETQYF.

This clonotype occurred many times. V gene TRBV6-5 combines with J gene TRBJ2-3; D gene ambiguous. The CDR3 has 13 residues. V lost 7 bases and J lost 1, with 9 bases in between. Germline V gene lookup returns CDR1 MNHEY and CDR2 SVGAGI. This CDR3 reads CASMFVGTDTQYF. CDR3 in DNA: TGTGCCAGCATGTTCGTCGGCACAGATACGCAGTATTTT.

The CDR3 DNA reads TGCGCCAGCAGCCAAGAAATTAACCTGGTGAGTGCCGGTGAGCAGTTCTTC. Its translation: CASSQEINLVSAGEQFF. The chain joins TRBV4-1 to TRBJ2-1; D gene uncertain. Germline values: CDR1 MGHRA, CDR2 YSYEKL. V gave up 0 bases and J gave up 9 bases, with 21 bases separating them. The CDR3 runs to 17 residues.

This clonotype came up a few times. J is TRBJ1-2 and V is TRBV6-5; D uncertain. In germline, CDR1 is MNHEY, CDR2 SVGAGI. V lost 6 bases, J lost 2 bases, and 10 bases lay in between. The length of the CDR3 is 13 residues. CDR3 region: CASSSWSNYGYTF. The DNA for the CDR3 is TGTGCCAGCAGCTCCTGGTCCAACTATGGCTACACCTTC.

The chain combines TRBV7-9 with TRBJ2-5; 10 bases are a match to TRBD2. CDR1 SEHNR and CDR2 FQNEAQ come from the germline V gene (reference sequence). The CDR3 runs to 14 residues. J lost 3 bases, V lost 7 bases, and 5 bases had no gene match. The CDR3 coding sequence is TGTGCCAGCAAGGCAAGCGGGGGGGAAGAGACCCAGTACTTC. Translating it yields CASKASGGEETQYF.

The CDR3 coding sequence is TGCGCCAGCAGCTTGGGTCATAATGAAAAACTGTTTTTT. Protein: CASSLGHNEKLFF. The chain employs TRBV5-1 and TRBJ1-4; D remains ambiguous. Germline V gene data show CDR1 as SGHRS and CDR2 as YFSETQ. Trimming pared 0 bases from V and 4 bases from J, leaving 4 bases between. CDR3 length: 13 amino acids.

This chain connects TRBV14 to TRBJ1-4; no reliable D call. Germline-derived CDR1 and CDR2 are SGHDN and FVKESK. The CDR3 has 14 amino acids. V gave up 0 bases and J gave up 3 bases, with 5 bases separating them. CDR3: CASSQDGSNEKLFF. The DNA for the CDR3 is TGTGCCAGCAGCCAAGACGGATCTAATGAAAAACTGTTTTTT.

This clonotype was seen more than once but under ten times. The CDR3 bases are TGCAGCGTCTTGTTTGGTGACTATGGCTACACCTTC. Protein product: CSVLFGDYGYTF. V gene TRBV29-1 combines with J gene TRBJ1-2; D ambiguous. This CDR3 is built from 12 residues. Germline lookup yields CDR1 SQVTM and CDR2 ANQGSEA. Trimming took 6 bases from V and 3 from J, leaving 11 bases between them.

This clonotype occurred a few times. The chain uses TRBV5-1 and TRBJ1-2; D perhaps matches TRBD1 (6 bases). The V and J ends lost 0 bases and 1 base respectively, with 10 bases between them. This CDR3 has 15 residues. Per the germline V gene, CDR1 is SGHRS and CDR2 is YFSETQ. CDR3 region: CASSLAPGDNYGYTF. CDR3 nucleotide sequence: TGCGCCAGCAGCTTGGCGCCAGGGGATAACTATGGCTACACCTTC. Together with reference TRBV5-1 and TRBJ1-2, the CDR3 gives the full variable domain: KAGVTQTPRYLIKTRGQQVTLSCSPISGHRSVSWYQQTPGQGLQFLFEYFSETQRNKGNFPGRFSGRQFSNSRSEMNVSTLELGDSALYLCASSLAPGDNYGYTFGSGTRLTVV.

The chain combines TRBV19 with TRBJ1-2; D is ambiguous. The germline V gene encodes CDR1 LNHDA and CDR2 SQIVND (reference sequence). The CDR3 is 13 amino acids. V lost 3 bases and J 6 bases, leaving 11 bases between the germline ends. CDR3 in DNA: TGTGCCAGTAGTATGCGTAGGAGGGATGGCTACACCTTC. This sequence encodes CASSMRRRDGYTF.